What follows is one TCR beta chain and its context. The antigen remains unidentified. Per germline, CDR1 LNHNV and CDR2 YYDKDF (reference sequence). This CDR3 contains 17 residues. V trimming: 4 bases; J trimming: 3 bases; junction bases outside the gene matches: 8. Here immunoSEQ multiplex PCR was the method, and the copy in TCRdb shows in-frame clones only, minus some. The data show tens of thousands of clones, nearly 96% seen once. The data stem from a study of cytomegalovirus exposure and HLA in healthy donors. Study-level information: The roughly 120 validation repertoires matched the 666 first-cohort repertoires in platform, a later analysis reported.

Regarding the study as a whole: For most TCR sequences rarity was the rule, although some public TCRs occurred in many donors. According to the study, approximately 150 TCR beta chains were cytomegalovirus-associated. It was confirmed in vitro that a few of the CMV-associated chains were specific for CMV antigens.

This rearrangement joins TRBV15 to TRBJ1-4; 10 bases map to TRBD1. This TCR came from a woman under 30 in good health and CMV-seropositive. The material sequenced was PBMCs. CDR3 nucleotides: TGTGCCACCAGCACCCGGGACAGGGGCACGTCTAATGAAAAACTGTTTTTT. Translation: CATSTRDRGTSNEKLFF.